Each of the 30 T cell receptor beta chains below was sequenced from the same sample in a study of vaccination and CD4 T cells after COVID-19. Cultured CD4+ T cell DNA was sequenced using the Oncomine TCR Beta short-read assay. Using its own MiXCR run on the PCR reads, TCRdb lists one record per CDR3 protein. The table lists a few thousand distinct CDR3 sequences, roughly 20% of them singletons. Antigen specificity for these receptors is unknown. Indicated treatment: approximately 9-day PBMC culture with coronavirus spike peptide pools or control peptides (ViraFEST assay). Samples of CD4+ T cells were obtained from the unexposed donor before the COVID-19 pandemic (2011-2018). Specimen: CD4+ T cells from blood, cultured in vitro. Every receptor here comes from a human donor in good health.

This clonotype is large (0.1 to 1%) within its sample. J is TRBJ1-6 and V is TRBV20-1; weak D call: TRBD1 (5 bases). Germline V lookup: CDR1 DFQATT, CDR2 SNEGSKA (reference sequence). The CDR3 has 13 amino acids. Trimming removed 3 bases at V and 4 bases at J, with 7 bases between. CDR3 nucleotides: TGCAGTGCTAGTCAGGGATATAATTCACCCCTCCACTTT. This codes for CSASQGYNSPLHF.

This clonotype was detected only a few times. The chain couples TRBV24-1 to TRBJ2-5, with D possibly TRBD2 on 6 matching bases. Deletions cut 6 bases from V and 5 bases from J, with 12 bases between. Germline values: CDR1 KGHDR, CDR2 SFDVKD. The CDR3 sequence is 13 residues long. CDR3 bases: TGTGCCACCAGTTCCGGGGGTCGGGAGACCCAGTACTTC. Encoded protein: CATSSGGRETQYF.

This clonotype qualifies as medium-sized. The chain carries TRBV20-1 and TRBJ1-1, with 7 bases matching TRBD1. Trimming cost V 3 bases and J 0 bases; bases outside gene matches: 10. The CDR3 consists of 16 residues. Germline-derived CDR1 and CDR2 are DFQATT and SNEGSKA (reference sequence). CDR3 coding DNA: TGCAGTGCTAGGCCCGGGACAGCCGAAATGAACACTGAAGCTTTCTTT. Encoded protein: CSARPGTAEMNTEAFF.

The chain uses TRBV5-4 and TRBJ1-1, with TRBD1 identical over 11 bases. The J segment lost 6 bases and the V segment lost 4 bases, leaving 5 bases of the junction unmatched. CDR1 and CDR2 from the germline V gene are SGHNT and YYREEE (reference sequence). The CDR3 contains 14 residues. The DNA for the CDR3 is TGTGCCAGCAGCCGCCGGGACAGGGGGTCTGAAGCTTTCTTT. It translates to CASSRRDRGSEAFF.

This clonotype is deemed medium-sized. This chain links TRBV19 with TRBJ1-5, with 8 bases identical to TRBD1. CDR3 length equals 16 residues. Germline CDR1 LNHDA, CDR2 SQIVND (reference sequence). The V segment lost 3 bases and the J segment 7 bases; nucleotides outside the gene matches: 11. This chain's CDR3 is CASSIIPGGLGQPQHF. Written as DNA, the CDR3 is TGTGCCAGTAGTATCATTCCAGGGGGCTTGGGCCAGCCCCAGCATTTT.

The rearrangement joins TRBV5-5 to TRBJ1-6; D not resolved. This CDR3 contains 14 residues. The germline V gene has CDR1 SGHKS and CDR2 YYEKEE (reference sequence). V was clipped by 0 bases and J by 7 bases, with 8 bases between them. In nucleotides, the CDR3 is TGTGCCAGCAGCTTGGGGACCAGCAATTCACCCCTCCACTTT. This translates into CASSLGTSNSPLHF.

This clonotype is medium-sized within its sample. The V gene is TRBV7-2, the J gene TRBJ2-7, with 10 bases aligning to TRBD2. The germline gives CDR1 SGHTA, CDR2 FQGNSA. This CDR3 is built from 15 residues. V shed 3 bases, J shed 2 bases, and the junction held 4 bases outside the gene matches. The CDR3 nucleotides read TGTGCCAGCAGCTTTCGAGCGGGAGGGCCCTACGAGCAGTACTTC. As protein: CASSFRAGGPYEQYF.

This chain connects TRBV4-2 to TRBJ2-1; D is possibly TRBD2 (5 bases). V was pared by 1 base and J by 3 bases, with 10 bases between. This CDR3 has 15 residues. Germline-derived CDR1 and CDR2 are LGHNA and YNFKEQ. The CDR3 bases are TGTGCCAGCAGCCAAGGCGTCGGGGACTACAATGAGCAGTTCTTC. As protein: CASSQGVGDYNEQFF.

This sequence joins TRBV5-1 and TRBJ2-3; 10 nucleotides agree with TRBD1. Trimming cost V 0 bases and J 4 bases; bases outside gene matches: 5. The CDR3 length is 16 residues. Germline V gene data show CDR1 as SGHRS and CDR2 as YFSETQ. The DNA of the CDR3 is TGCGCCAGCAGCTTGGGACAGGGGGCGGGTGCAGATACGCAGTATTTT. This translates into CASSLGQGAGADTQYF.

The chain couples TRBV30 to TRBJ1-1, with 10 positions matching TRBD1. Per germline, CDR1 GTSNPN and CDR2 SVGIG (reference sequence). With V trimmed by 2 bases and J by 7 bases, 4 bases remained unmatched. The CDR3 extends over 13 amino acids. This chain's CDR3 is CAWSTGTGVEAFF. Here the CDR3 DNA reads TGTGCCTGGAGTACCGGGACAGGGGTTGAAGCTTTCTTT.

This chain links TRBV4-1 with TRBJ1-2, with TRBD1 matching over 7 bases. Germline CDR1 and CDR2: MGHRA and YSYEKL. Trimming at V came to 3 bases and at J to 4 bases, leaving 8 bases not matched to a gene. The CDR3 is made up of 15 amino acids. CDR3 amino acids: CASSQTGSLGYGYTF. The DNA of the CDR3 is TGCGCCAGCAGCCAGACAGGGTCCCTAGGCTATGGCTACACCTTC.

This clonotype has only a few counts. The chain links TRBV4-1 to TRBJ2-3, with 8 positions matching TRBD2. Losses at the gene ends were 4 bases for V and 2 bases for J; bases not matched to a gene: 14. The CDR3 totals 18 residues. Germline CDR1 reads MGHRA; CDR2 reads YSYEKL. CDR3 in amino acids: CASSPGPSFSGNTDTQYF. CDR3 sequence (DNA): TGCGCCAGCAGCCCCGGACCTTCTTTTAGCGGGAACACAGATACGCAGTATTTT.

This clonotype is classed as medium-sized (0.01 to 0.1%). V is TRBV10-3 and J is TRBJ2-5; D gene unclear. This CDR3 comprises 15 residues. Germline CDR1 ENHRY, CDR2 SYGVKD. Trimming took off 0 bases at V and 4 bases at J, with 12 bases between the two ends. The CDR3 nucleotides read TGTGCCATCAGTGAGTCGAAAGGGCCTGGAGAGACCCAGTACTTC. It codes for CAISESKGPGETQYF.

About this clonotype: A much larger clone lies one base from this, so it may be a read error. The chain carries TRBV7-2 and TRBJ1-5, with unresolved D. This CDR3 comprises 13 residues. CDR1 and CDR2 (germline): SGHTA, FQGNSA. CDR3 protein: CASSLFRYQSQHF. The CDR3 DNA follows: TGTGCCAGCAGCTTATTCCGTTATCAGTCCCAGCATTTT.

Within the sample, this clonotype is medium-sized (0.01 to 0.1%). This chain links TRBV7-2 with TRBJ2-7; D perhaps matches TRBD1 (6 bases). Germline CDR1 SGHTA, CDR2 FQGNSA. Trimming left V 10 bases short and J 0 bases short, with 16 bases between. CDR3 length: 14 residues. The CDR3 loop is CATSRRTVSYEQYF. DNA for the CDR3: TGTGCCACTTCCAGGAGGACAGTCTCCTACGAGCAGTACTTC.

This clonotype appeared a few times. Here the CDR3 reads CASSYGSMGSEKLFF. In nucleotides, the CDR3 is TGTGCCAGCAGTTACGGTAGTATGGGCAGTGAAAAACTGTTTTTT. This rearrangement joins TRBV6-5 to TRBJ1-4; D is ambiguous. Germline V gene data show CDR1 as MNHEY and CDR2 as SVGAGI. Trimming removed 2 bases from V and 7 bases from J, with 14 bases in between. The CDR3 totals 15 residues.

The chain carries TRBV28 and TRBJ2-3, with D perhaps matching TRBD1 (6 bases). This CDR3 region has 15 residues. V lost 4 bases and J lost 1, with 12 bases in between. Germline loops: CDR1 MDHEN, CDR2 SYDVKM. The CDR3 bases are TGTGCCAGCAGTTGGGTGGCAGGGGGCACAGATACGCAGTATTTT. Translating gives CASSWVAGGTDTQYF.

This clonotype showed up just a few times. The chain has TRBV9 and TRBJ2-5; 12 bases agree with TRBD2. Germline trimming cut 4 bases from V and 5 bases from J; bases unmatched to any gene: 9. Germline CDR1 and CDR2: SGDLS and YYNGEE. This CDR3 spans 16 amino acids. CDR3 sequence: CASSLTSGGQGETQYF. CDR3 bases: TGTGCCAGCAGCTTGACTAGCGGGGGCCAAGGGGAGACCCAGTACTTC. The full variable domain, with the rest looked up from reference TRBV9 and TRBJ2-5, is DSGVTQTPKHLITATGQRVTLRCSPRSGDLSVYWYQQSLDQGLQFLIQYYNGEERAKGNILERFSAQQFPDLHSELNLSSLELGDSALYFCASSLTSGGQGETQYFGPGTRLLVL.

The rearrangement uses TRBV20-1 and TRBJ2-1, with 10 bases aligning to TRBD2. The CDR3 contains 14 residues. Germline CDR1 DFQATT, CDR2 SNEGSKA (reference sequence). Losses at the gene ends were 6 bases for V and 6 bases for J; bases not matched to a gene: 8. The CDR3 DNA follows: TGCAGTGCACCCCCTAGCGGGAGCGGCAATGAGCAGTTCTTC. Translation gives CSAPPSGSGNEQFF.

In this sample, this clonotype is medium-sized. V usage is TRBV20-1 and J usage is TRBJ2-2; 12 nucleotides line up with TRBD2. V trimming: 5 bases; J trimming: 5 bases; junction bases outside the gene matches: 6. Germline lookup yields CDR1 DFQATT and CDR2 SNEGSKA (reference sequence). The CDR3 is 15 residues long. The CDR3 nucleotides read TGCAGTGCTCGGACTAGCGGGACCGGAACCGGGGAGCTGTTTTTT. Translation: CSARTSGTGTGELFF.

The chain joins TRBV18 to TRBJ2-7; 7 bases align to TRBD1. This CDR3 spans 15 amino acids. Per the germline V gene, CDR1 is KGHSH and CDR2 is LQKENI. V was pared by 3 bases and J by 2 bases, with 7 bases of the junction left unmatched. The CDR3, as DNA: TGTGCCAGCTCACCCCGACAGGGATCGGCCTACGAGCAGTACTTC. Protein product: CASSPRQGSAYEQYF.

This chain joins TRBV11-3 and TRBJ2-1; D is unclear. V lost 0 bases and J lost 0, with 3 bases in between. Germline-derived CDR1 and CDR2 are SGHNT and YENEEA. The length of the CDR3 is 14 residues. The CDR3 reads CASSLDSSYNEQFF. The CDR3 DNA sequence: TGTGCCAGCAGCTTAGATAGCTCCTACAATGAGCAGTTCTTC.

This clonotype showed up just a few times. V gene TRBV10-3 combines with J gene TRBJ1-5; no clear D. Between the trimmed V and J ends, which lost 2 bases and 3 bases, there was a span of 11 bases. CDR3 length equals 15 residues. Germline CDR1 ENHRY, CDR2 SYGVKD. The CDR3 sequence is CAISERQGNNQPQHF. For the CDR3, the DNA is TGTGCCATCAGTGAGAGGCAAGGGAACAATCAGCCCCAGCATTTT.

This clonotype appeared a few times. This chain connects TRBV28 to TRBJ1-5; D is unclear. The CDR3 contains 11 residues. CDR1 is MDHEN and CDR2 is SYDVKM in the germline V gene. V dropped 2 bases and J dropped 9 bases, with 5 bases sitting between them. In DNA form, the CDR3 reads TGTGCCAGCAGTTTAGGCTGGCCCCAGCATTTT. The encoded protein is CASSLGWPQHF.

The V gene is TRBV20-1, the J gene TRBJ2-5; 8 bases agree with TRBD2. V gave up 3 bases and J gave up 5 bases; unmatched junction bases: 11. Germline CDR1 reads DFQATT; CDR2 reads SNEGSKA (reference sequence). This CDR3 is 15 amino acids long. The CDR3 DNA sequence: TGCAGTGCTAGGGTCAACCGGGGGGGTTGGGAGACCCAGTACTTC. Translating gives CSARVNRGGWETQYF.

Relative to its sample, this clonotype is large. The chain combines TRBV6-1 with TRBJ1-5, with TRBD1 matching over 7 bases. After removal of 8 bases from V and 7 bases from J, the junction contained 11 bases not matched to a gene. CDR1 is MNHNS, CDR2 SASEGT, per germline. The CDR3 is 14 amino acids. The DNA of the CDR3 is TGTGCCAGCTTATACAGGGGTTTTAACCAGCCCCAGCATTTT. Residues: CASLYRGFNQPQHF.

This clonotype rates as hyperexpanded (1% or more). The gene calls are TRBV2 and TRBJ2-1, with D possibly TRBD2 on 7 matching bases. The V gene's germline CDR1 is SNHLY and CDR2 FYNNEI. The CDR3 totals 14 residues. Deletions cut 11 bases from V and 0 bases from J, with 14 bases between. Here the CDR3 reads CAAGARSSYNEQFF. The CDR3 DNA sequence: TGTGCCGCGGGGGCTAGGAGCTCCTACAATGAGCAGTTCTTC.

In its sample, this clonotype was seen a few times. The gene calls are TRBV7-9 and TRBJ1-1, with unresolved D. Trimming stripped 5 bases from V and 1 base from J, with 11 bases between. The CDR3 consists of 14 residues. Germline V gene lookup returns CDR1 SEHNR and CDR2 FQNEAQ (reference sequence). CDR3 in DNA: TGTGCCAGCAGCCATTATCGGGAGAACACTGAAGCTTTCTTT. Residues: CASSHYRENTEAFF.

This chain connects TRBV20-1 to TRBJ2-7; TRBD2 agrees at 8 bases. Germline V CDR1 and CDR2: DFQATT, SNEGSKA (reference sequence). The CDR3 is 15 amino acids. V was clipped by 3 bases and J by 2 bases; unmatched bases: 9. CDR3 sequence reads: CSASLHSGSTYEQYF. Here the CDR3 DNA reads TGCAGTGCTAGCCTCCACAGCGGGAGTACCTACGAGCAGTACTTC.

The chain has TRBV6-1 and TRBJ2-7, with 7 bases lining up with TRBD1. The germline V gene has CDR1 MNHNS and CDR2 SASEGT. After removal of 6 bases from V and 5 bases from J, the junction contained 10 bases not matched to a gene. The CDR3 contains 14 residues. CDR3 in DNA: TGTGCCAGCAGCCTTAAGACAGGGTCCCACGAGCAGTACTTC. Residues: CASSLKTGSHEQYF.